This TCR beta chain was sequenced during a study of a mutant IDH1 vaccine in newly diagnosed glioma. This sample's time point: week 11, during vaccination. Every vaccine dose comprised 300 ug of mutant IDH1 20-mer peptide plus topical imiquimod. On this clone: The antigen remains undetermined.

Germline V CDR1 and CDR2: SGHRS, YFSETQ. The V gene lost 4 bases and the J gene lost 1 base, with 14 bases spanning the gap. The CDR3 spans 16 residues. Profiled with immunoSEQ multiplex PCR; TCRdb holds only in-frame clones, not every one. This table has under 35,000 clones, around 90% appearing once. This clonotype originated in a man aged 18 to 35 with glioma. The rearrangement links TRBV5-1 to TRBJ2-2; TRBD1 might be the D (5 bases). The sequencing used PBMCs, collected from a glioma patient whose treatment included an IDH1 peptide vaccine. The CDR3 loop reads CASSTYRFRNTGELFF. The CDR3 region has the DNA TGCGCCAGCAGCACCTACAGGTTCAGGAACACCGGGGAGCTGTTTTTT.